This is a list of T cell receptor beta chains from one sample in a study of beta chain features in type 1 diabetes. Profiling relied on immunoSEQ multiplex PCR, and the TCRdb table lists in-frame clones only, not all of them. The sample has 100,000 to 150,000 clones, 9% seen once; the top ten hold around 0.7%. The source material was central memory CD4+ T cells from blood. The receptors come from a man aged 25 to 40 with type 1 diabetes. The conserved cysteine and the conserved F or W are not part of the CDR3 here. Size values are once, few and many counts, or a class for expanded clones, and some rows have none.

j_call clone_size v_call cdr3_aa
TRBJ1-4 few TRBV27 ASSSPTRHEKLF
TRBJ2-5 . TRBV27 ASRRGSGAGRETQY
TRBJ2-5 . TRBV4-2 ASSQAGKGAKGQETQY
TRBJ2-7 . TRBV4-3 ASSQYMATVYEQY
TRBJ2-5 few TRBV29-1 SVDKAGSGETQY
TRBJ1-6 few TRBV5-4 ASSSDIDNSPLH
TRBJ1-1 few TRBV5-1 ASSLAAGVNTEAF
TRBJ2-4 . TRBV11-2 ASSPMTGKDIQY
TRBJ2-1 few TRBV4-2 ASRLTSGGANEQF
TRBJ2-7 few TRBV18 ASSRDRLEEQY
TRBJ2-7 many TRBV7-2 ATQWGGYEQY
TRBJ2-7 . TRBV2 ASRVTSGAYEQY